This entry describes one TCR beta chain. Its antigen is as yet unknown. Cells were stimulated with overlapping HIV-1 Gag 15-mer peptides. Sorted nonresponding memory CD4+ T cells were CD40L-negative, CD69-negative, CD45RO-high. The sample is drawn from a study of persistence of HIV-infected CD4 T cells. Points from the study as a whole: TCRbeta richness was lower in CMV- and Gag-responding cells than in anti-CD3/anti-CD28-responding cells.

This was the immunoSEQ version 4 assay in survey mode. Each sample used up to 1 ug genomic DNA diluted to roughly 10 ng/uL. The method was immunoSEQ multiplex PCR; TCRdb's version includes in-frame clones alone and lacks a portion of them. The table includes 30,000 to 45,000 clones, more than 70% detected once. This TCR came from an adult with HIV. The donor label of this sample is uncertain. The sample in question was cultured CD4+ T cells from PBMCs, obtained from a patient who received antiretroviral therapy.

CDR3 in amino acids: CASPGVGARTGELFF. Written as DNA, the CDR3 is TGTGCCAGCCCCGGGGTGGGGGCGCGGACCGGGGAGCTGTTTTTT. V is TRBV7-8 and J is TRBJ2-2, with a weak D call TRBD1 (6 bases). Germline V gene sequence: CDR1 SGHVS, CDR2 FQNEAQ. The CDR3 runs 15 residues. V lost 8 bases and J 5 bases, leaving 18 bases between the germline ends.